The T cell receptor beta chain under discussion was sequenced for a study of cytomegalovirus exposure and HLA in healthy donors. General study points: Using a false discovery rate of 0.05, a later analysis showed that approximately 18,000 TCR beta sequences were associated with HLA alleles.

This clone was counted only a few times. What it recognizes is unknown. There are 12 residues in the CDR3. In germline, CDR1 is SGHNT, CDR2 YYREEE (reference sequence). Trimming left V 4 bases short and J 4 bases short, with 8 bases between. Both 60 Vbeta primers and 13 Jbeta primers went into the PCR. Per the original methods: In a later analysis, 75 million to 85 million unique TCR beta chains included roughly 11 million shared by two or more donors. This table comes from immunoSEQ multiplex PCR, and its TCRdb copy is limited to in-frame clones, with some not included. That table is the source of V, J and clone size, and D and trimming were worked out from the DNA. This sample yields around 150,000 clones, of which 82% are seen a single time; approximately 1.5% belongs to the top ten.

Sequencing input: PBMCs. This chain joins TRBV5-4 and TRBJ2-5; a possible D gene is TRBD1 (6 bases). The TCR comes from a girl between 10 and 17 years old in good health and CMV-seropositive. The CDR3 sequence: CASSAGVETQYF. CDR3 sequence (DNA): TGTGCCAGCAGCGCAGGGGTAGAGACCCAGTACTTC.